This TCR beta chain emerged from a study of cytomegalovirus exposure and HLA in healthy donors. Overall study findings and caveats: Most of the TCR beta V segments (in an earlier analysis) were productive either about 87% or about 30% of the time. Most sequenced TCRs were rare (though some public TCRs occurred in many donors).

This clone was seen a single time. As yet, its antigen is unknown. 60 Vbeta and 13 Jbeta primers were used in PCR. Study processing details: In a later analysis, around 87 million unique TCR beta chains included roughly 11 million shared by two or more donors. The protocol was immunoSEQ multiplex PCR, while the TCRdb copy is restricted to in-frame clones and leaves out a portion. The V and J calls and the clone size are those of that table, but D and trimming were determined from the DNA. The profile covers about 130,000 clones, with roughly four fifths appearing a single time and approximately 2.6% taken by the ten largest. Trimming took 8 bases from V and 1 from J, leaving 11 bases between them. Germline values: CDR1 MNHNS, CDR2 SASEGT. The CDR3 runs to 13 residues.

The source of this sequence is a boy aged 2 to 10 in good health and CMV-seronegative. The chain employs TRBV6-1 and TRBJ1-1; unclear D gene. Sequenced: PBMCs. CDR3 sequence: CASAIIANTEAFF. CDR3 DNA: TGTGCCAGCGCCATAATAGCGAACACTGAAGCTTTCTTT.